Sequencing of this T cell receptor (beta chain) was carried out in a study of cytomegalovirus exposure and HLA in healthy donors. The protocol was immunoSEQ multiplex PCR, while the TCRdb copy is restricted to in-frame clones and leaves out a portion. Here the sample spans 65,000 or so clones, approximately 94% being singletons. Notes on this clone: What it binds is unknown.

The V end lost 4 bases, the J end lost 7 bases, and 16 bases lay between the germline ends. Germline assignment: CDR1 MGHRA and CDR2 YSYEKL. The CDR3 is made up of 14 amino acids. General study findings and limits: In a later analysis, first-cohort TCR clusters were found to tend to co-occur in the roughly 120 validation repertoires. A classifier reportedly called cytomegalovirus status with high sensitivity and specificity.

Sequencing was done on a sample of PBMCs. J is TRBJ1-1 and V is TRBV4-1; D might be TRBD1 (5 bases). This sequence was found in a man aged 18 to 30 in good health and CMV-seropositive. CDR3: CASSPTSVRGEAFF. CDR3 coding DNA: TGCGCCAGCAGCCCCACCTCTGTAAGGGGTGAAGCTTTCTTT.